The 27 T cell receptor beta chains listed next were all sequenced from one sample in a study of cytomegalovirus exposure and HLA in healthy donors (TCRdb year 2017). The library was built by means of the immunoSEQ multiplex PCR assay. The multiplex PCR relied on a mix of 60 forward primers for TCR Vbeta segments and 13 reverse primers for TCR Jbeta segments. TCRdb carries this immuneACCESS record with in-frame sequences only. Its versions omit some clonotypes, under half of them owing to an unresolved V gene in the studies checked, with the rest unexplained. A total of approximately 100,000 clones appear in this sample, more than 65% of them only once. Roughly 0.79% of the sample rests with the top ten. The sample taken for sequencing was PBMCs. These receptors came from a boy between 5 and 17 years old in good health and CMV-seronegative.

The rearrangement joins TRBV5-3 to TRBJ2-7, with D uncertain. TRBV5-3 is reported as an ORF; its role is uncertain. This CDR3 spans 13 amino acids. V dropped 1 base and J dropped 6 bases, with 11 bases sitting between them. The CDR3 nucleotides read TGTGCCAGAAGCTTGAACTTTCTCTGCGAGCAGTACTTC. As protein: CARSLNFLCEQYF.

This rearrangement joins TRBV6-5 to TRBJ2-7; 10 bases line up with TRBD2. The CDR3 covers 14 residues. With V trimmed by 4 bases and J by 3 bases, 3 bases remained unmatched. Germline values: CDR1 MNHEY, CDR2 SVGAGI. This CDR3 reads CASSFSSGSYEQYF. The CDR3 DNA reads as TGTGCCAGCAGTTTCTCTAGCGGGAGCTACGAGCAGTACTTC.

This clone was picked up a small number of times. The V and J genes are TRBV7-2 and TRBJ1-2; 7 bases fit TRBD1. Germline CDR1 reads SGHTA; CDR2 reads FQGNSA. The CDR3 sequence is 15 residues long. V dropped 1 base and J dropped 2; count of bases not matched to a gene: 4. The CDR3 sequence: CASSLEETGNYGYTF. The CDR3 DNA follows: TGTGCCAGCAGCTTAGAAGAGACAGGGAACTATGGCTACACCTTC.

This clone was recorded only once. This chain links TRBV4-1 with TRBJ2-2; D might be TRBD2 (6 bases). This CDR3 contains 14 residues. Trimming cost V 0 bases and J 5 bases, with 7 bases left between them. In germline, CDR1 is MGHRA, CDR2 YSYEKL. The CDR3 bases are TGCGCCAGCAGCCAAGAGGGGAGGACCGGGGAGCTGTTTTTT. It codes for CASSQEGRTGELFF.

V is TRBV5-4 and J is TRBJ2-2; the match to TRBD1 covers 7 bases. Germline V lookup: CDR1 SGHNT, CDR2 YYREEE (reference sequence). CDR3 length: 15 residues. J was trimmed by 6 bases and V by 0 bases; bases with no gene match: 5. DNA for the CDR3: TGTGCCAGCAGCTTGGGGCCCAGGGGGTCCGGGGAGCTGTTTTTT. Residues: CASSLGPRGSGELFF.

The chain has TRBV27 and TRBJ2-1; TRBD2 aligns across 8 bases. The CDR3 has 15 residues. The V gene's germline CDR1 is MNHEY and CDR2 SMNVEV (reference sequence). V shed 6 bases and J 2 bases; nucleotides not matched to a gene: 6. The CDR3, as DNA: TGTGCCAGCAGCCGCGGGGGGCGGACCTACAATGAGCAGTTCTTC. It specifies CASSRGGRTYNEQFF.

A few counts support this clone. The CDR3 DNA sequence: TGTGCCAGCAGTGAAGCGGGGGGTGGGGCCAACGTCCTGACTTTC. Translating it yields CASSEAGGGANVLTF. This chain uses TRBV6-1 with TRBJ2-6; D may be TRBD2 (6 bases). The germline V and J ends were trimmed by 0 bases and 3 bases, with 6 bases remaining between them. This CDR3 comprises 15 residues. CDR1 is MNHNS and CDR2 is SASEGT in the germline V gene.

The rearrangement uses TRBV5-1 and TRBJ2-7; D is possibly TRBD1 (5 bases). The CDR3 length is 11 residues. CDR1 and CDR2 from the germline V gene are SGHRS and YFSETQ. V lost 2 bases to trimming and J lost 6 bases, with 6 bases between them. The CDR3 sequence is CASSFQGEQYF. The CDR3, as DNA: TGCGCCAGCAGCTTCCAGGGCGAGCAGTACTTC.

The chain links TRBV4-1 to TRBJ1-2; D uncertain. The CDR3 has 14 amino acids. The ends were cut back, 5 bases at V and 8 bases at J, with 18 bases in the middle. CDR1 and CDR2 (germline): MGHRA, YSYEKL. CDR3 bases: TGCGCCAGCAGCTACCTGGCACGCGGTCACGGCTACACCTTC. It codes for CASSYLARGHGYTF.

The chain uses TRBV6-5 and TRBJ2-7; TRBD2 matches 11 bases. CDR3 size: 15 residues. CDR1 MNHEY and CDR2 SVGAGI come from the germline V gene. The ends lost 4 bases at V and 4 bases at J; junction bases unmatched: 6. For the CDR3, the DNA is TGTGCCAGCAGTTCTAGTTTAGCGGGAGGGTACGAGCAGTACTTC. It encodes CASSSSLAGGYEQYF.

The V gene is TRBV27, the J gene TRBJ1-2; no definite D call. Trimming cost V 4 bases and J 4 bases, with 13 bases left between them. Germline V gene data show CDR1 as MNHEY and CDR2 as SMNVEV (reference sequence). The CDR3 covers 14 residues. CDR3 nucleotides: TGTGCCAGCAGTTCGACCGGGATCCTCTATGGCTACACCTTC. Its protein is CASSSTGILYGYTF.

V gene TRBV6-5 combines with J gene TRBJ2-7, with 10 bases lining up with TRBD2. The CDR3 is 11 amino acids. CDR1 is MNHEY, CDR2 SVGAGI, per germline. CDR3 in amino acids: CASASGSMQYF. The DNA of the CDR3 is TGTGCTAGCGCTAGCGGGAGTATGCAGTACTTC.

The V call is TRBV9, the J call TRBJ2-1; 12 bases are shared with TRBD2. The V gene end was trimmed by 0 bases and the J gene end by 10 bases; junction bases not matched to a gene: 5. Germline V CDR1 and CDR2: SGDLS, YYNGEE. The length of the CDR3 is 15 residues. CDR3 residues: CASSVGLAGVREQFF. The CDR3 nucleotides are TGTGCCAGCAGCGTAGGACTAGCGGGAGTACGGGAGCAGTTCTTC.

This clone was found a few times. The CDR3 bases are TGTGCCAGCAGCCCCGACGGGGGACTAGCGTTAGAGACCCAGTACTTC. Its translation is CASSPDGGLALETQYF. The chain joins TRBV5-4 to TRBJ2-5, with TRBD2 matching 10 bases. V shed 4 bases and J 4 bases; nucleotides not matched to a gene: 10. CDR3 length equals 16 residues. CDR1 is SGHNT and CDR2 is YYREEE in the germline V gene (reference sequence).

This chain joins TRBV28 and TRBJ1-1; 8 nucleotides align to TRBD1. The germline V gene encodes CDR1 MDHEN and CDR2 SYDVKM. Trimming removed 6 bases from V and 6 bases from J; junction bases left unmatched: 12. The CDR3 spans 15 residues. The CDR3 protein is CASRTSGTGEPEAFF. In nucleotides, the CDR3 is TGTGCCAGCAGAACTTCCGGGACAGGTGAACCTGAAGCTTTCTTT.

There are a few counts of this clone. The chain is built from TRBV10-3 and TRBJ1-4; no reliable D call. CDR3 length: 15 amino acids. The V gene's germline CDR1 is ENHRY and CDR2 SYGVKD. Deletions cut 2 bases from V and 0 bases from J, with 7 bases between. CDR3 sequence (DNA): TGTGCCATCAGTGAGGATCCAGCAACTAATGAAAAACTGTTTTTT. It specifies CAISEDPATNEKLFF.

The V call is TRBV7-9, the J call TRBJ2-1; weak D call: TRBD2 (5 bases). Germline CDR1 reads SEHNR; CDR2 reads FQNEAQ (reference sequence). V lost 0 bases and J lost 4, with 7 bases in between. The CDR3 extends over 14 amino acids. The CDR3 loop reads CASSLAGAYNEQFF. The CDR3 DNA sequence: TGTGCCAGCAGCTTAGCGGGAGCATACAATGAGCAGTTCTTC.

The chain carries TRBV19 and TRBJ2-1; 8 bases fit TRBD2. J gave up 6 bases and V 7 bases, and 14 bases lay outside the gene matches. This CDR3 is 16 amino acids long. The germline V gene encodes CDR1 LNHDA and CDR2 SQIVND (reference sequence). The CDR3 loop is CASNAGGRLGSNEQFF. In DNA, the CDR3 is TGTGCCAGTAACGCGGGGGGCCGACTAGGTAGCAATGAGCAGTTCTTC.

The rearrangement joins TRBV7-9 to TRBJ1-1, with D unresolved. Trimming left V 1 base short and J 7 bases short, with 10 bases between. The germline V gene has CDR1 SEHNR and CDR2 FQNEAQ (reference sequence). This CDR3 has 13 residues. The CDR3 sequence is CASSLVGGFEAFF. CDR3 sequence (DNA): TGTGCCAGCAGCTTAGTAGGAGGGTTTGAAGCTTTCTTT.

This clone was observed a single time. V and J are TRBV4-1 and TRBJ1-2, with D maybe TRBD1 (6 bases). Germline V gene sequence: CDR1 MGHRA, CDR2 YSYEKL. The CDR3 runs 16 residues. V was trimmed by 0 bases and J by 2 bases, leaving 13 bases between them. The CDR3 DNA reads TGCGCCAGCAGCCAAGATTTTACTACAGGGAACTATGGCTACACCTTC. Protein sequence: CASSQDFTTGNYGYTF.

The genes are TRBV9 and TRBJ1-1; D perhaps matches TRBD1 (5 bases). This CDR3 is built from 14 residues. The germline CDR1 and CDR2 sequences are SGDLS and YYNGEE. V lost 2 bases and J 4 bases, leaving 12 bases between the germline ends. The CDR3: CASSVGGISTEAFF. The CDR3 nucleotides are TGTGCCAGCAGCGTCGGGGGGATTTCCACTGAAGCTTTCTTT.

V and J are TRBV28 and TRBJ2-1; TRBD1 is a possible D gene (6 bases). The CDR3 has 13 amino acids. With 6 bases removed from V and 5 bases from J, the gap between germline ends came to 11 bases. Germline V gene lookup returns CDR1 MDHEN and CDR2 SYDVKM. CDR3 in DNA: TGTGCCAGCAGATCCGACAGGAACAATGAGCAGTTCTTC. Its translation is CASRSDRNNEQFF.

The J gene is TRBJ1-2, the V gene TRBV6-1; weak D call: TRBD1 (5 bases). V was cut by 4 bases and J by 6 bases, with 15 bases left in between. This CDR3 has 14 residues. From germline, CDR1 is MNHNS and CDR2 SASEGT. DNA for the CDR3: TGTGCCAGCAGTGCGGGGGGTAAAGGAGATGGCTACACCTTC. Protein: CASSAGGKGDGYTF.

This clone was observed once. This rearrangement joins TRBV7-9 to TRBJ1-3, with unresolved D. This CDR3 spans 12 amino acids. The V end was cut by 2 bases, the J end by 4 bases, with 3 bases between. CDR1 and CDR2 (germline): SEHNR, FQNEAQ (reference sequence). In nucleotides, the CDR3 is TGTGCCAGCAGCTTACAAGGAAACACCATATATTTT. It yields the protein CASSLQGNTIYF.

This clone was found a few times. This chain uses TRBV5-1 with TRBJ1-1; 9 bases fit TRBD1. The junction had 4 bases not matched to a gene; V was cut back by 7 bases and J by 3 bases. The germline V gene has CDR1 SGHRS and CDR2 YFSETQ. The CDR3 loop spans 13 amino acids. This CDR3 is CASYRDRDTEAFF. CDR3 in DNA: TGCGCCAGCTACCGGGACAGGGACACTGAAGCTTTCTTT.

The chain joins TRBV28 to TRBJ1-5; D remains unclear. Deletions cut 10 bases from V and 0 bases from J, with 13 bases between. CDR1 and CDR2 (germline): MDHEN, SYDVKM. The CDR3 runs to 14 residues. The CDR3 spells CATSPIDSNQPQHF. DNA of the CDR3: TGTGCCACCTCCCCTATAGATAGCAATCAGCCCCAGCATTTT.

CDR3 in amino acids: CAWTSNTGELFF. DNA of the CDR3: TGTGCCTGGACTAGCAACACCGGGGAGCTGTTTTTT. The rearrangement uses TRBV30 and TRBJ2-2, with D perhaps TRBD2 (5 bases). The CDR3 has 12 residues. Trimming cost V 4 bases and J 2 bases, with 5 bases left between them. Germline V gene lookup returns CDR1 GTSNPN and CDR2 SVGIG (reference sequence).